A selection of T cell receptor beta chains follows, all from one sample in a study of blood T cell repertoires in COVID-19. Assay: immunoSEQ multiplex PCR; the TCRdb copy retains only in-frame clones and omits some. The profile shows about 100,000 clones, about 90% of them singletons. Sequencing was carried out using peripheral blood. The receptors originated from a human donor in a cohort sampled during active COVID-19. Both conserved end residues are trimmed from each CDR3. Fields, in order: D gene, J gene, V gene, CDR3 protein. The D gene is left open where the match is weak.

d_call: .; j_call: TRBJ2-1; v_call: TRBV4-1; cdr3_aa: ASSQDHGHEQF
d_call: .; j_call: TRBJ2-2; v_call: TRBV5-6; cdr3_aa: ASSLVRGARVVSGELF
d_call: .; j_call: TRBJ1-6; v_call: TRBV7-9; cdr3_aa: ASSLGQQANSPLH
d_call: .; j_call: TRBJ2-7; v_call: TRBV6-2/TRBV6-3; cdr3_aa: ASSYSAGGREQY
d_call: TRBD1; j_call: TRBJ1-2; v_call: TRBV18; cdr3_aa: ASSPAPSGQGHYGYT
d_call: .; j_call: TRBJ1-1; v_call: TRBV4-1; cdr3_aa: ASSQDQVEGTEAF
d_call: .; j_call: TRBJ1-6; v_call: TRBV18; cdr3_aa: ASSPKDSGNSPLH
d_call: TRBD1; j_call: TRBJ2-1; v_call: TRBV5-1; cdr3_aa: ASSLVPGQGGNEQF
d_call: .; j_call: TRBJ1-5; v_call: TRBV2; cdr3_aa: ATSLAQDLGQPQH
d_call: TRBD1; j_call: TRBJ2-7; v_call: TRBV6-6; cdr3_aa: ASRPDRLVREQY
d_call: .; j_call: TRBJ2-5; v_call: TRBV2; cdr3_aa: ASSRPSAETQY
d_call: .; j_call: TRBJ2-7; v_call: TRBV6-4; cdr3_aa: ASSDSAPDRLNGYEQY
d_call: TRBD1; j_call: TRBJ2-7; v_call: TRBV6-2/TRBV6-3; cdr3_aa: ASSYLGTAIYEQY
d_call: TRBD1; j_call: TRBJ2-7; v_call: TRBV6-5; cdr3_aa: ASRNRGRSSYEQY
d_call: .; j_call: TRBJ2-1; v_call: TRBV5-6; cdr3_aa: ASSSHYRGASNEQF
d_call: TRBD1; j_call: TRBJ1-3; v_call: TRBV7-3; cdr3_aa: ASSLRTQGSGNTIY
d_call: TRBD1; j_call: TRBJ2-7; v_call: TRBV27; cdr3_aa: ASSLRQGSLEGQY
d_call: TRBD1; j_call: TRBJ2-2; v_call: TRBV5-6; cdr3_aa: ASSLTGDTGELF
d_call: TRBD2; j_call: TRBJ2-7; v_call: TRBV4-3; cdr3_aa: ASSQEAGALYEQY
d_call: .; j_call: TRBJ1-4; v_call: TRBV9; cdr3_aa: ASSVGQGWATNEKLF
d_call: TRBD2; j_call: TRBJ2-7; v_call: TRBV7-2; cdr3_aa: ASSLTSGSLPSNEQY
d_call: .; j_call: TRBJ1-2; v_call: TRBV19; cdr3_aa: ASSIDRSYGYT
d_call: TRBD1; j_call: TRBJ2-7; v_call: TRBV11-3; cdr3_aa: ASSFNRGEQY
d_call: TRBD2; j_call: TRBJ2-2; v_call: TRBV3-1/TRBV3-2; cdr3_aa: ASSPTLRLASYGELF
d_call: TRBD1; j_call: TRBJ1-4; v_call: TRBV5-6; cdr3_aa: ASSFYRGRIDEKLF
d_call: TRBD2; j_call: TRBJ2-7; v_call: TRBV5-6; cdr3_aa: ASSLILAGVEVREQY
d_call: .; j_call: TRBJ2-3; v_call: TRBV6-6; cdr3_aa: ASSYSEGAGTQY
d_call: TRBD2; j_call: TRBJ2-7; v_call: TRBV7-2; cdr3_aa: ASSLGGGQTHYEQY
d_call: TRBD1; j_call: TRBJ2-7; v_call: TRBV10-3; cdr3_aa: AISVYGTVSYEQY
d_call: .; j_call: TRBJ1-2; v_call: TRBV19; cdr3_aa: ASSMLQSYGYT
d_call: .; j_call: TRBJ2-7; v_call: TRBV7-3; cdr3_aa: ASSLTSGDYYEQY
d_call: .; j_call: TRBJ1-4; v_call: TRBV7-9; cdr3_aa: ASSKRGNSNEKLF
d_call: TRBD1; j_call: TRBJ1-6; v_call: TRBV3-1/TRBV3-2; cdr3_aa: ASSQGRGTGSPLH
d_call: .; j_call: TRBJ2-7; v_call: TRBV5-1; cdr3_aa: ASSFGGLDYEQY
d_call: .; j_call: TRBJ1-1; v_call: TRBV20-1; cdr3_aa: SALMNTEAF
d_call: .; j_call: TRBJ2-4; v_call: TRBV6-2/TRBV6-3; cdr3_aa: ASSRGGVISAKNIQY
d_call: TRBD2; j_call: TRBJ2-7; v_call: TRBV6-6; cdr3_aa: ASSRGGSSNEQY
d_call: .; j_call: TRBJ2-3; v_call: TRBV5-1; cdr3_aa: ASSLGATEGTDTQY
d_call: TRBD2; j_call: TRBJ2-1; v_call: TRBV2; cdr3_aa: ASSELAGGNEQF
d_call: TRBD2; j_call: TRBJ2-3; v_call: TRBV28; cdr3_aa: ASSPPGLAGADTQY
d_call: TRBD1; j_call: TRBJ1-4; v_call: TRBV15; cdr3_aa: ATSEGQGEEKLF
d_call: .; j_call: TRBJ1-1; v_call: TRBV25-1; cdr3_aa: ASVGVMNTEAF
d_call: TRBD1; j_call: TRBJ2-3; v_call: TRBV28; cdr3_aa: ASSLEQGVLGDTQY
d_call: TRBD1; j_call: TRBJ2-1; v_call: TRBV5-1; cdr3_aa: ASSSRQGLDNEQF
d_call: TRBD2; j_call: TRBJ2-1; v_call: TRBV10-1; cdr3_aa: ASSESGLVRRYNEQF
d_call: .; j_call: TRBJ2-1; v_call: TRBV21-1; cdr3_aa: ASSKATSSDSYNEQF
d_call: .; j_call: TRBJ1-2; v_call: TRBV30; cdr3_aa: AWRTVDYGYT
d_call: .; j_call: TRBJ2-2; v_call: TRBV19; cdr3_aa: ASSIVGSNTGELF
d_call: .; j_call: TRBJ1-1; v_call: TRBV18; cdr3_aa: ASSPRGRITEAF
d_call: .; j_call: TRBJ2-1; v_call: TRBV19; cdr3_aa: ASSIVELVGNEQF
d_call: .; j_call: TRBJ1-1; v_call: TRBV6-5; cdr3_aa: ASSIGPSEAEAF
d_call: TRBD1; j_call: TRBJ1-4; v_call: TRBV7-9; cdr3_aa: ASSSWDRLNEKLF
d_call: .; j_call: TRBJ2-6; v_call: TRBV19; cdr3_aa: ASSYTTGPSGANVLT